This T cell receptor beta chain was identified in a study of blood T cells in healthy people across ages. The amount of total RNA extracted per sample was at least 5.5 micrograms. The table lists this clonotype with a few counts. Its antigen is unidentified. A second PCR, run for roughly 7 to 11 cycles, used a sample-barcoded 5' primer plus a J-beta primer mix. MiXCR was run by TCRdb on the 5' RACE reads, yielding one entry per CDR3 protein. This sample yields over 1,500,000 distinct CDR3 sequences, of which about 50% are seen a single time; roughly 2.1% belongs to the top ten. Study findings and constraints: Calculation of diversity from one million T cells yielded estimates considered to be underestimates. Unsorted PBMCs prevented conclusive naive versus antigen-experienced comparison.

The source is a middle-aged woman in good health. Sequencing was done on a sample of blood.

The DNA of the CDR3 is TGTGCCAGCAGCCAGATACCGGGACAGGGGGCGCGGAATGAGCAGTTCTTC. This codes for CASSQIPGQGARNEQFF. V is TRBV3-1 and J is TRBJ2-1, with TRBD1 matching over 12 bases. V shed 3 bases, J shed 7 bases, and the junction held 10 bases outside the gene matches. Per germline, CDR1 LGHDT and CDR2 YNNKEL (reference sequence). This CDR3 comprises 17 residues.